Following are 23 T cell receptor beta chains from one sample sequenced in a study of cytomegalovirus exposure and HLA in healthy donors. The primer mix had 60 Vbeta and 13 Jbeta primers. The table came from immunoSEQ multiplex PCR; TCRdb's copy has only in-frame clones and leaves some out. The data contain about 150,000 clones, 80% of them singletons. Sequenced: PBMCs. The source is a man in his thirties or forties in good health and CMV-seropositive.

Concerning this clone itself: Germline is not matched at one junction end, which may reflect a read error. The chain employs TRBV7-9 and TRBJ2-5; D is ambiguous. Per germline, CDR1 SEHNR and CDR2 FQNEAQ (reference sequence). The CDR3 runs to 12 residues. CDR3 loop: CSSSSTLETQYF. CDR3 bases: TGTTCCAGCAGCTCCACTTTGGAGACCCAGTACTTC.

The chain employs TRBV15 and TRBJ1-1; D is possibly TRBD1 (6 bases). The CDR3 length is 15 residues. Germline CDR1 is LNHNV and CDR2 is YYDKDF (reference sequence). Between the trimmed V and J ends, which lost 4 bases and 3 bases, there was a span of 15 bases. The CDR3 region has the DNA TGTGCCACCAGCAATAAGAATCAGGGGCACACTGAAGCTTTCTTT. Protein product: CATSNKNQGHTEAFF.

The V call is TRBV5-1, the J call TRBJ2-3, with 9 positions matching TRBD2. Per germline, CDR1 SGHRS and CDR2 YFSETQ. Trimming at V came to 0 bases and at J to 6 bases, leaving 8 bases not matched to a gene. The CDR3 runs 16 residues. The CDR3 DNA reads as TGCGCCAGCAGCTTGGGACTAGCGGCCGGTGAGGATACGCAGTATTTT. The encoded protein is CASSLGLAAGEDTQYF. The full variable domain, in which reference TRBV5-1 and TRBJ2-3 provide the parts outside the CDR3, is KAGVTQTPRYLIKTRGQQVTLSCSPISGHRSVSWYQQTPGQGLQFLFEYFSETQRNKGNFPGRFSGRQFSNSRSEMNVSTLELGDSALYLCASSLGLAAGEDTQYFGPGTRLTVL.

The chain uses TRBV5-1 and TRBJ2-5; TRBD2 matches at 8 bases. Trimming cost V 0 bases and J 1 base; bases outside gene matches: 8. CDR3 length: 17 amino acids. The germline V gene has CDR1 SGHRS and CDR2 YFSETQ. CDR3 amino acids: CASSLAREGLIQETQYF. DNA of the CDR3: TGCGCCAGCAGCTTGGCCCGGGAGGGACTAATCCAAGAGACCCAGTACTTC.

J is TRBJ2-1 and V is TRBV2, with a possible D match to TRBD1 (5 bases). V gave up 5 bases and J gave up 4 bases, with 12 bases separating them. This CDR3 contains 14 residues. Germline lookup yields CDR1 SNHLY and CDR2 FYNNEI. This CDR3 is CASSIQGSYNEQFF. The CDR3 bases are TGTGCCAGCAGTATCCAGGGATCGTACAATGAGCAGTTCTTC.

V is TRBV30 and J is TRBJ1-6; D is undetermined. This CDR3 region has 15 residues. Germline V lookup: CDR1 GTSNPN, CDR2 SVGIG (reference sequence). V was pared by 0 bases and J by 8 bases, with 14 bases between. The CDR3: CAWSVLGGRYSPLHF. CDR3 DNA: TGTGCCTGGAGTGTACTTGGAGGGCGGTATTCACCCCTCCACTTT.

The chain employs TRBV19 and TRBJ2-7; TRBD2 agrees at 7 bases. This CDR3 contains 14 residues. Losses at the gene ends were 3 bases for V and 6 bases for J; bases not matched to a gene: 8. CDR1 and CDR2 (germline): LNHDA, SQIVND (reference sequence). CDR3 DNA sequence: TGTGCCAGTAGTATGGTCGCGGGAGTTTGCGAGCAGTACTTC. This translates into CASSMVAGVCEQYF.

The chain is built from TRBV27 and TRBJ2-7; 7 bases are shared with TRBD1. The CDR3 runs to 14 residues. Trimming removed 2 bases from V and 7 bases from J; junction bases left unmatched: 8. Germline CDR1 reads MNHEY; CDR2 reads SMNVEV (reference sequence). DNA for the CDR3: TGTGCCAGCAGTTTAACAGGGGTTAGAGGGGAGCAGTACTTC. The encoded protein is CASSLTGVRGEQYF.

This clone turned up a few times. V and J are TRBV14 and TRBJ2-7; 10 positions agree with TRBD1. Germline CDR1 SGHDN, CDR2 FVKESK. V was pared by 1 base and J by 9 bases, with 9 bases of the junction left unmatched. The CDR3 extends over 15 amino acids. This chain's CDR3 is CASSQAGQGTSMQYF. In DNA form, the CDR3 reads TGTGCCAGCAGCCAAGCGGGACAGGGGACGTCTATGCAGTACTTC. The entire variable domain, with the rest obtained from reference TRBV14 and TRBJ2-7, is as follows: EAGVTQFPSHSVIEKGQTVTLRCDPISGHDNLYWYRRVMGKEIKFLLHFVKESKQDESGMPNNRFLAERTGGTYSTLKVQPAELEDSGVYFCASSQAGQGTSMQYFGPGTRLTVT.

The V and J genes are TRBV7-2 and TRBJ2-2, with TRBD2 identical over 11 bases. After removal of 5 bases from V and 5 bases from J, the junction contained 16 bases not matched to a gene. This CDR3 is built from 19 residues. Germline CDR1 reads SGHTA; CDR2 reads FQGNSA. CDR3 DNA: TGTGCCAGCAGCCCTAGGACTAGCGGGCGAGCCGGGAATACCGGGGAGCTGTTTTTT. Translating gives CASSPRTSGRAGNTGELFF.

This clone occurred once. The chain's CDR3 is CATSTGLAGSSYNEQFF. CDR3 nucleotide sequence: TGTGCCACCAGCACTGGACTAGCGGGGAGCTCCTACAATGAGCAGTTCTTC. V is TRBV15 and J is TRBJ2-1; 12 bases line up with TRBD2. The CDR3 spans 17 residues. Germline CDR1 LNHNV, CDR2 YYDKDF (reference sequence). Trimming cost V 4 bases and J 0 bases; bases outside gene matches: 4.

The V and J genes are TRBV5-6 and TRBJ1-1; a possible D gene is TRBD1 (6 bases). The germline V gene has CDR1 SGHDT and CDR2 YYEEEE. V was pared by 4 bases and J by 6 bases, with 16 bases between. The CDR3 runs 14 residues. This chain's CDR3 is CASSTTGSPAEAFF. CDR3 nucleotide sequence: TGTGCCAGCAGCACCACAGGGTCGCCCGCTGAAGCTTTCTTT.

DNA of the CDR3: TGCGCCAGCAGCCAAGATAATGTGGCGGGAGACGTCAATGAGCAGTTCTTC. Encoded protein: CASSQDNVAGDVNEQFF. The rearrangement uses TRBV4-1 and TRBJ2-1; 7 positions match TRBD2. Germline CDR1 is MGHRA and CDR2 is YSYEKL. This CDR3 is 17 amino acids long. With V trimmed by 0 bases and J by 6 bases, 11 bases remained unmatched.

The V call is TRBV5-1, the J call TRBJ1-2; D remains ambiguous. This CDR3 comprises 15 residues. The germline V and J ends were trimmed by 1 base and 8 bases, with 18 bases remaining between them. Germline V gene data show CDR1 as SGHRS and CDR2 as YFSETQ. CDR3 nucleotide sequence: TGCGCCAGCAGCTTGCGGTCAGCCGCGCCGGGAGGCTACACCTTC. Residues: CASSLRSAAPGGYTF.

Here the CDR3 reads CSVETPADEKLFF. CDR3 coding DNA: TGCAGCGTTGAGACCCCAGCGGATGAAAAACTGTTTTTT. The chain joins TRBV29-1 to TRBJ1-4; D unclear. Germline CDR1 reads SQVTM; CDR2 reads ANQGSEA. The V gene lost 3 bases and the J gene lost 6 bases, with 11 bases spanning the gap. This CDR3 spans 13 amino acids.

This CDR3 reads CASSDTTGQASYEQYF. The CDR3 DNA is TGTGCCAGCAGCGATACCACGGGACAGGCCTCCTACGAGCAGTACTTC. This chain connects TRBV11-2 to TRBJ2-7; TRBD1 matches at 8 bases. Germline V lookup: CDR1 SGHAT, CDR2 FQNNGV. The CDR3 runs to 16 residues. Trimming at V came to 5 bases and at J to 0 bases, leaving 9 bases not matched to a gene.

The chain uses TRBV14 and TRBJ1-2; 8 bases map to TRBD1. This CDR3 region has 14 residues. CDR1 and CDR2 (germline): SGHDN, FVKESK. Losses at the gene ends were 3 bases for V and 8 bases for J; bases not matched to a gene: 8. The CDR3 protein is CASSHLTGAGGYTF. The CDR3 DNA follows: TGTGCCAGCAGCCACCTGACAGGGGCGGGAGGCTACACCTTC. The variable domain in full, with the rest retrieved from reference TRBV14 and TRBJ1-2, is EAGVTQFPSHSVIEKGQTVTLRCDPISGHDNLYWYRRVMGKEIKFLLHFVKESKQDESGMPNNRFLAERTGGTYSTLKVQPAELEDSGVYFCASSHLTGAGGYTFGSGTRLTVV.

The rearrangement joins TRBV2 to TRBJ2-3, with 9 positions matching TRBD2. The trim removed 6 bases at V and 4 bases at J, leaving 5 bases unmatched. Per germline, CDR1 SNHLY and CDR2 FYNNEI. CDR3 length: 14 residues. The CDR3 spells CASSPGLAADTQYF. In DNA, the CDR3 is TGTGCCAGCAGCCCGGGACTAGCTGCAGATACGCAGTATTTT. The full variable domain, completed using reference TRBV2 and TRBJ2-3, is EPEVTQTPSHQVTQMGQEVILRCVPISNHLYFYWYRQILGQKVEFLVSFYNNEISEKSEIFDDQFSVERPDGSNFTLKIRSTKLEDSAMYFCASSPGLAADTQYFGPGTRLTVL.

This clone was seen a single time. The chain has TRBV2 and TRBJ2-1, with TRBD2 as a possible D gene (6 bases). Germline lookup yields CDR1 SNHLY and CDR2 FYNNEI. The V end was cut by 8 bases, the J end by 3 bases, with 23 bases between. CDR3 length equals 17 residues. CDR3 in amino acids: CASGGSTGSPLYNEQFF. The CDR3, as DNA: TGTGCCAGCGGGGGGTCAACAGGCTCCCCTCTCTACAATGAGCAGTTCTTC.

The count of this clone is one. Here the CDR3 DNA reads TGCAGCGTTAAGCACAACACCGGGGAGCTGTTTTTT. Translated, it gives CSVKHNTGELFF. The chain joins TRBV29-1 to TRBJ2-2; D remains unclear. Germline-derived CDR1 and CDR2 are SQVTM and ANQGSEA. The CDR3 extends over 12 amino acids. V was shortened by 5 bases and J by 2 bases, with 6 bases between the two germline ends.

This rearrangement joins TRBV28 to TRBJ2-1, with D tentatively TRBD2 (6 bases). Germline CDR1 MDHEN, CDR2 SYDVKM. V lost 2 bases to trimming and J lost 3 bases, with 14 bases between them. The CDR3 is made up of 16 amino acids. The CDR3 coding sequence is TGTGCCAGCAGTTTAGAGACGGGAGCACGCTACAATGAGCAGTTCTTC. The encoded protein is CASSLETGARYNEQFF.

The chain couples TRBV19 to TRBJ2-2; D might be TRBD1 (6 bases). Germline-derived CDR1 and CDR2 are LNHDA and SQIVND (reference sequence). Trimming took 2 bases from V and 5 from J, leaving 12 bases between them. There are 15 residues in the CDR3. CDR3 DNA: TGTGCCAGTAGTATATTGAGCAGGGGAACCGGGGAGCTGTTTTTT. Translating it yields CASSILSRGTGELFF.

The chain links TRBV19 to TRBJ1-3; D remains ambiguous. The V end lost 9 bases, the J end lost 5 bases, and 14 bases lay between the germline ends. This CDR3 contains 13 residues. The germline CDR1 and CDR2 sequences are LNHDA and SQIVND (reference sequence). The CDR3, as DNA: TGTGCCAGGAATCCGGAGACCCGAAACACCATATATTTT. Translation: CARNPETRNTIYF.